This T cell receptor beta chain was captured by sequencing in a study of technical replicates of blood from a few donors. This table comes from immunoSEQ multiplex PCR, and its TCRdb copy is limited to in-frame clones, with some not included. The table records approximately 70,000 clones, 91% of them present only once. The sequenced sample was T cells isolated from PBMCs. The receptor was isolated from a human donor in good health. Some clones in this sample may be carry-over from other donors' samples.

This chain's CDR3 is CASSTGLAGHYNEQFF. Here the CDR3 DNA reads TGTGCCAGCAGCACCGGACTAGCGGGACATTACAATGAGCAGTTCTTC. This chain links TRBV5-5 with TRBJ2-1; 12 positions match TRBD2. V gave up 4 bases and J gave up 4 bases; unmatched junction bases: 6. Germline CDR1 and CDR2: SGHKS and YYEKEE (reference sequence). The CDR3 length is 16 residues.